What follows are 5 T cell receptor beta chains derived from one specimen sequenced in a study of beta chain features in type 1 diabetes. Antigens of these TCRs are unknown. Expressed TCRB transcripts were sequenced, since all the RNA that had been isolated was reverse transcribed. The repertoire was sequenced with immunoSEQ multiplex PCR; TCRdb's copy has only in-frame clones and lacks some. The sample lists fewer than 400,000 clones, approximately 9.9% occurring once. General study points: Type 1 diabetes patients showed a moderate but significant shortening of TCRB CDR3s in all four CD4+ subsets.

Sequenced input: central memory CD4+ T cells from blood. Receptor source: a man between 25 and 39 years old with type 1 diabetes.

The chain uses TRBV7-9 and TRBJ2-7; 8 nucleotides align to TRBD1. CDR1 SEHNR and CDR2 FQNEAQ come from the germline V gene (reference sequence). This CDR3 has 14 residues. V was pared by 5 bases and J by 3 bases, with 6 bases of the junction left unmatched. DNA of the CDR3: TGTGCCAGCAGCCCTAGGGACAGGTTCTACGAGCAGTACTTC. Amino acid sequence: CASSPRDRFYEQYF.

This rearrangement joins TRBV4-1 to TRBJ1-2; D is undetermined. Trimming removed 0 bases from V and 4 bases from J, with 15 bases in between. This CDR3 has 16 amino acids. Germline V lookup: CDR1 MGHRA, CDR2 YSYEKL. The CDR3, as DNA: TGCGCCAGCAGCCAAGATCTGACCCTTTGGCGCTATGGCTACACCTTC. Translating it yields CASSQDLTLWRYGYTF.

V gene TRBV7-2 combines with J gene TRBJ1-2, with TRBD1 matching 7 bases. J lost 6 bases, V lost 7 bases, and 5 bases had no gene match. CDR1 and CDR2 (germline): SGHTA, FQGNSA. The CDR3 contains 12 residues. This chain's CDR3 is CASTLQGHGYTF. Here the CDR3 DNA reads TGTGCCAGCACCCTACAGGGGCATGGCTACACCTTC.

The sample holds a few counts of this clone. The chain employs TRBV27 and TRBJ1-2; D might be TRBD1 (6 bases). The ends were cut back, 2 bases at V and 3 bases at J, with 10 bases in the middle. The germline V gene has CDR1 MNHEY and CDR2 SMNVEV (reference sequence). This CDR3 is built from 14 residues. The CDR3 DNA sequence: TGTGCCAGCAGTTTAATAGGACAGTACTATGGCTACACCTTC. Protein product: CASSLIGQYYGYTF.

This clone was seen a handful of times. The chain joins TRBV5-6 to TRBJ2-3; TRBD2 aligns across 7 bases. V shed 2 bases, J shed 10 bases, and the junction held 10 bases outside the gene matches. CDR1 and CDR2 from the germline V gene are SGHDT and YYEEEE. This CDR3 comprises 14 residues. The CDR3 spells CASSFSGEGEAQYF. CDR3 sequence (DNA): TGTGCCAGCAGCTTCAGCGGGGAAGGCGAGGCGCAGTATTTT.